Listed here are 29 T cell receptor beta chains from one sample, sequenced in a study of blood T cells in healthy people across ages. Through a sample-barcoded 5' primer and a J-beta primer mix, a second PCR was run for about 6 to 12 cycles. TCRdb ran MiXCR on the 5' RACE reads and lists one entry per CDR3 protein. The sample lists around 870,000 distinct CDR3 sequences, around 28% occurring once. The material sequenced was blood. These receptors all come from a woman over 75 in good health.

The chain joins TRBV20-1 to TRBJ1-1; TRBD1 might be the D (6 bases). The ends were cut back, 0 bases at V and 1 base at J, with 9 bases in the middle. Germline CDR1 DFQATT, CDR2 SNEGSKA (reference sequence). CDR3 size: 14 residues. CDR3 coding DNA: TGCAGTGCTAGAGAAACAGGGAGGAACACTGAAGCTTTCTTT. It yields the protein CSARETGRNTEAFF.

This clonotype was detected ten times or more. V and J are TRBV6-6 and TRBJ2-1; either TRBD1 or TRBD2 may supply D (6 bases each). Per the germline V gene, CDR1 is MNHNY and CDR2 is SVGAGI (reference sequence). Trimming took off 7 bases at V and 4 bases at J, with 20 bases between the two ends. The CDR3 is 16 amino acids. As DNA, the CDR3 is TGTGCCAGCACCGACCCGGGGGCCGGTTTATACAATGAGCAGTTCTTC. Protein product: CASTDPGAGLYNEQFF.

This clonotype was counted ten times or more. This sequence joins TRBV24-1 and TRBJ2-5, with no clear D. The CDR3 is made up of 14 amino acids. V was pared by 0 bases and J by 5 bases, with 9 bases between. Germline assignment: CDR1 KGHDR and CDR2 SFDVKD. CDR3 loop: CATSDLTSSETQYF. As DNA, the CDR3 is TGTGCCACCAGTGATTTGACGTCCAGTGAGACCCAGTACTTC.

This clonotype was counted at least ten times. The J gene is TRBJ2-3, the V gene TRBV15; D unresolved. The CDR3 covers 15 residues. Germline V gene lookup returns CDR1 LNHNV and CDR2 YYDKDF (reference sequence). With 10 bases removed from V and 0 bases from J, the gap between germline ends came to 17 bases. The DNA of the CDR3 is TGTGCCATCGCCCCCCGGAGCACTAGCACAGATACGCAGTATTTT. Protein product: CAIAPRSTSTDTQYF.

Comments on this clonotype: The junction shows a germline mismatch at one end, possibly a read error. The chain has TRBV5-6 and TRBJ2-2, with D maybe TRBD2 (5 bases). This CDR3 spans 12 amino acids. CDR1 and CDR2 from the germline V gene are SGHDT and YYEEEE. The CDR3 protein is CASSRSTGERFF. The CDR3 nucleotides read TGTGCCAGCAGCCGTAGCACCGGGGAGCGGTTTTTT. The full variable domain, in which reference TRBV5-6 and TRBJ2-2 provide the parts outside the CDR3, is DAGVTQSPTHLIKTRGQQVTLRCSPKSGHDTVSWYQQALGQGPQFIFQYYEEEERQRGNFPDRFSGHQFPNYSSELNVNALLLGDSALYLCASSRSTGERFFGEGSRLTVL.

This clonotype was counted between two and nine times. The chain links TRBV7-2 to TRBJ1-5; D is undetermined. CDR1 and CDR2 (germline): SGHTA, FQGNSA. Trimming cost V 6 bases and J 0 bases, with 12 bases left between them. The CDR3 extends over 15 amino acids. CDR3 bases: TGTGCCAGCAGGTCCTTCGGGGATAGCAATCAGCCCCAGCATTTT. Residues: CASRSFGDSNQPQHF.

This clonotype was counted a few times. The gene calls are TRBV18 and TRBJ1-2; 7 bases map to TRBD1. The V gene's germline CDR1 is KGHSH and CDR2 LQKENI. The CDR3 is 15 residues long. The ends lost 2 bases at V and 8 bases at J; junction bases unmatched: 11. CDR3 coding DNA: TGTGCCAGCTCACCAATTTCGACAGGGTCCCAAGGCTACACCTTC. Translation gives CASSPISTGSQGYTF.

This clonotype was counted many times. The V gene is TRBV2, the J gene TRBJ2-5; possibly TRBD1 for D (5 bases). V dropped 8 bases and J dropped 4 bases, with 14 bases sitting between them. Germline values: CDR1 SNHLY, CDR2 FYNNEI. This CDR3 has 13 amino acids. The CDR3 loop is CASALAGLETQYF. In nucleotides, the CDR3 is TGTGCCAGCGCTTTAGCAGGGTTAGAGACCCAGTACTTC.

This chain uses TRBV6-6 with TRBJ2-2; perhaps TRBD1 as D (5 bases). Germline V gene sequence: CDR1 MNHNY, CDR2 SVGAGI (reference sequence). The CDR3 runs 15 residues. Trimming removed 5 bases from V and 1 base from J, with 11 bases in between. CDR3 residues: CASSRQGGNTGELFF. For the CDR3, the DNA is TGTGCCAGCAGTCGGCAGGGCGGGAACACCGGGGAGCTGTTTTTT.

The chain has TRBV12-3 or TRBV12-4 and TRBJ1-5, with a possible D match to TRBD1 (5 bases). Trimming stripped 9 bases from V and 2 bases from J, with 14 bases between. This CDR3 has 14 residues. CDR3 in DNA: TGTGCCAGTGCTTTATCGGGACGCAATCAGCCCCAGCATTTT. Translated, it gives CASALSGRNQPQHF.

The gene calls are TRBV12-3 or TRBV12-4 and TRBJ2-3; no definite D call. CDR3 length equals 16 residues. Trimming removed 2 bases at V and 1 base at J, with 13 bases between. CDR3 sequence: CASSLSGSRGTDTQYF. The CDR3 region has the DNA TGTGCCAGCAGTTTATCGGGCAGCCGGGGCACAGATACGCAGTATTTT.

With regard to this clonotype: It may be a read error: a sequence one base away is much more abundant. J is TRBJ2-5 and V is TRBV19; 10 bases agree with TRBD2. The CDR3 covers 17 residues. Trimming took 5 bases from V and 11 from J; bases not matched to a gene: 20. Germline V CDR1 and CDR2: LNHDA, SQIVND (reference sequence). This CDR3 is CASSRASGGDSYNEQYF. For the CDR3, the DNA is TGTGCCAGTAGTCGGGCTAGCGGGGGTGACTCCTACAATGAGCAGTACTTC.

This clonotype was seen ten or more times. The rearrangement links TRBV27 to TRBJ1-1, with unresolved D. CDR1 is MNHEY, CDR2 SMNVEV, per germline (reference sequence). V was cut by 0 bases and J by 1 base, with 18 bases left in between. CDR3 length: 18 amino acids. CDR3 in DNA: TGTGCCAGCAGTTTATCGCCCCGGGGTCCATGGGGGAACACTGAAGCTTTCTTT. Its translation: CASSLSPRGPWGNTEAFF.

J is TRBJ2-1 and V is TRBV4-2; possible D gene TRBD1, 6 bases. Germline V gene sequence: CDR1 LGHNA, CDR2 YNFKEQ. The CDR3 has 15 residues. Trimming removed 1 base from V and 8 bases from J, with 15 bases in between. The DNA for the CDR3 is TGTGCCAGCAGCCAAGGTTTGCAGGGGTGGGATGAGCAGTTCTTC. This gives the protein CASSQGLQGWDEQFF.

This clonotype was seen many times. This chain connects TRBV10-2 to TRBJ2-1; TRBD2 aligns across 9 bases. The CDR3 sequence is 14 residues long. The germline CDR1 and CDR2 sequences are WSHSY and SAAADI. Trimming at V came to 4 bases and at J to 6 bases, leaving 4 bases not matched to a gene. The chain's CDR3 is CASSGVSGGNEQFF. CDR3 DNA: TGCGCCAGCAGTGGAGTTAGCGGGGGCAATGAGCAGTTCTTC.

The chain has TRBV12-3 or TRBV12-4 and TRBJ1-5, with a possible D match to TRBD1 (5 bases). The V and J ends lost 6 bases and 9 bases respectively, with 18 bases between them. The CDR3 length is 14 residues. CDR3 coding DNA: TGTGCCAGCAGGAGCCGGGACGGGGACGGGCCCCAGCATTTT. This codes for CASRSRDGDGPQHF.

In this sample, this clonotype turned up many times. The V gene is TRBV5-1, the J gene TRBJ2-1; tentatively, D is TRBD2 (5 bases). CDR1 SGHRS and CDR2 YFSETQ come from the germline V gene. V lost 2 bases to trimming and J lost 9 bases, with 15 bases between them. The CDR3 is made up of 14 amino acids. The CDR3 coding sequence is TGCGCCAGCAGCTTCTTCGGGGTAGCGAGTGAGCAGTTCTTC. Its translation: CASSFFGVASEQFF.

In this sample, this clonotype turned up many times. The chain recombines TRBV9 with TRBJ2-1; TRBD2 matches 12 bases. Germline V gives CDR1 SGDLS, CDR2 YYNGEE. Unmatched junction bases numbered 12, after V lost 4 bases and J lost 1 base. This CDR3 spans 19 amino acids. CDR3 amino acids: CASSPGGLAGGPSYNEQFF. The CDR3 coding sequence is TGTGCCAGCAGCCCCGGTGGGCTAGCGGGGGGGCCGTCCTACAATGAGCAGTTCTTC. Full variable domain (remainder filled in from reference TRBV9 and TRBJ2-1): DSGVTQTPKHLITATGQRVTLRCSPRSGDLSVYWYQQSLDQGLQFLIQYYNGEERAKGNILERFSAQQFPDLHSELNLSSLELGDSALYFCASSPGGLAGGPSYNEQFFGPGTRLTVL.

The sample holds many counts of this clonotype. The chain is built from TRBV7-2 and TRBJ2-3, with D possibly being TRBD2 (5 bases). CDR3 size: 14 residues. The V gene lost 6 bases and the J gene lost 5 bases, with 15 bases spanning the gap. The V gene's germline CDR1 is SGHTA and CDR2 FQGNSA. DNA of the CDR3: TGTGCCAGCAGTTTTGGCGGGCCCGGAGATACGCAGTATTTT. Its translation: CASSFGGPGDTQYF.

This clonotype appeared many times. The chain links TRBV24-1 to TRBJ1-2; D call uncertain. Per germline, CDR1 KGHDR and CDR2 SFDVKD. The germline V and J ends were trimmed by 5 bases and 9 bases, with 12 bases remaining between them. The CDR3 covers 12 residues. This CDR3 reads CATSVSGLSYTF. CDR3 nucleotides: TGTGCCACCAGTGTTTCGGGCCTGAGCTACACCTTC.

Concerning this clonotype: It may be a read error: a sequence one base away is much more abundant. V gene TRBV5-4 combines with J gene TRBJ2-1, with 11 bases lining up with TRBD1. Germline values: CDR1 SGHNT, CDR2 YYREEE (reference sequence). The V segment lost 2 bases and the J segment 9 bases; nucleotides outside the gene matches: 10. This CDR3 is 16 amino acids long. The CDR3 region has the DNA TGTGCCAGCAGCTTACGGACAGGGGGCACCTTCATTGAGCAGTTCTTC. The encoded protein is CASSLRTGGTFIEQFF.

The chain uses TRBV7-2 and TRBJ2-2, with a possible D match to TRBD1 (6 bases). The CDR3 runs to 15 residues. Germline V CDR1 and CDR2: SGHTA, FQGNSA. V lost 2 bases, J lost 5 bases, and 12 bases lay in between. The CDR3 sequence is CASSLSQGITGELFF. The CDR3, as DNA: TGTGCCAGCAGCTTAAGTCAGGGGATAACCGGGGAGCTGTTTTTT.

This clonotype was detected once. The junction differs from germline at one of its ends, possibly a read error. V and J are TRBV12-3 or TRBV12-4 and TRBJ1-2; no clear D gene. The CDR3 spans 15 residues. CDR3 protein: CASSLGGNPCYGHTF. The CDR3 nucleotides read TGTGCCAGCAGTTTGGGCGGAAATCCCTGCTATGGCCACACCTTC.

This clonotype was observed many times. This sequence joins TRBV6-6 and TRBJ1-2, with 7 positions matching TRBD1. The CDR3 is made up of 13 amino acids. V lost 6 bases to trimming and J lost 8 bases; unmatched junction nucleotides: 9. CDR1 and CDR2 from the germline V gene are MNHNY and SVGAGI (reference sequence). CDR3: CASSSTGLGGYTF. The CDR3 nucleotides read TGTGCCAGCAGCTCGACAGGGTTGGGAGGCTACACCTTC.

The chain carries TRBV3-1 and TRBJ2-5; TRBD2 matches 10 bases. The closer fit of TRBJ2-7 to the DNA end suggests the J call may be wrong. Looked up from germline, CDR1 is LGHDT and CDR2 is YNNKEL (reference sequence). The CDR3 is made up of 16 amino acids. CDR3 sequence reads: CASSQAGSGRPLEQYF. The CDR3 coding sequence is TGTGCCAGCAGCCAAGCGGGTAGCGGGAGGCCCCTCGAGCAGTACTTC.

There are many counts of this clonotype. The chain recombines TRBV7-9 with TRBJ2-6; either TRBD1 or TRBD2 may supply D (5 bases each). The V gene lost 3 bases and the J gene lost 2 bases, with 11 bases spanning the gap. From germline, CDR1 is SEHNR and CDR2 FQNEAQ (reference sequence). The CDR3 totals 16 residues. The CDR3: CASSFFRGPGANVLTF. DNA of the CDR3: TGTGCCAGCAGCTTTTTTAGGGGACCTGGGGCCAACGTCCTGACTTTC.

This clonotype was detected many times. The chain carries TRBV7-2 and TRBJ2-5, with 13 bases matching TRBD2. Germline V CDR1 and CDR2: SGHTA, FQGNSA. The CDR3 is 15 residues long. J was trimmed by 2 bases and V by 5 bases; bases with no gene match: 2. CDR3: CASSMTSGGQETQYF. The CDR3 region has the DNA TGTGCCAGCAGCATGACTAGCGGGGGGCAAGAGACCCAGTACTTC.

This clonotype was seen repeatedly, ten times or more. The chain has TRBV7-9 and TRBJ2-1; no clear D gene. The CDR3 spans 15 residues. CDR1 and CDR2 (germline): SEHNR, FQNEAQ (reference sequence). Trimming removed 5 bases at V and 2 bases at J, with 13 bases between. The DNA for the CDR3 is TGTGCCAGCAGCCCCAATGGCGGCACCTACAATGAGCAGTTCTTC. Translated, it gives CASSPNGGTYNEQFF.

The gene calls are TRBV7-9 and TRBJ1-4; D perhaps matches TRBD1 (6 bases). Germline loops: CDR1 SEHNR, CDR2 FQNEAQ (reference sequence). CDR3 length: 14 amino acids. V was trimmed by 5 bases and J by 7 bases, leaving 14 bases between them. The CDR3, as DNA: TGTGCCAGCAGCCAGGGGACAAGCAGTGAAAAACTGTTTTTT. Encoded protein: CASSQGTSSEKLFF.